The 27 T cell receptor beta chains below were found in one sample sequenced in a study of T cell repertoires in cytomegalovirus infection. These receptors have no known antigen. TCRdb re-derived calls from the reads in MiXCR, one entry per CDR3 protein. Of 450,000 to 650,000 distinct CDR3 sequences in the sample, around 40% were seen once. Sample: cultured PBMCs, taken from culture after CMV antigen stimulation. All receptors derive from a human donor in good health (CMV status not recorded). Some clones in this sample may be carry-over from other donors' samples.

This clonotype showed up just once. The rearrangement joins TRBV6-5 to TRBJ1-4; 9 positions match TRBD1. V was clipped by 0 bases and J by 5 bases; unmatched bases: 1. Germline V CDR1 and CDR2: MNHEY, SVGAGI. The CDR3 sequence is 15 residues long. The CDR3 DNA reads TGTGCCAGCAGTTACTCCGGACAGGGGAATGAAAAACTGTTTTTT. It encodes CASSYSGQGNEKLFF.

This clonotype was observed a single time. Likely a read error: the CDR3 ends without its conserved phenylalanine or tryptophan. J is TRBJ2-7 and V is TRBV7-8; 7 nucleotides align to TRBD2. Germline lookup yields CDR1 SGHVS and CDR2 FQNEAQ. Trimming took 5 bases from V and 4 from J; bases not matched to a gene: 11. This CDR3 is built from 15 residues. The CDR3 DNA sequence: TGTGCCAGCAGCCCCCCGGGAGGATCCCCATACGAGCAGTACCTC. Protein sequence: CASSPPGGSPYEQYL.

This chain connects TRBV7-2 to TRBJ2-7, with TRBD2 matching over 11 bases. Germline CDR1 SGHTA, CDR2 FQGNSA. J was trimmed by 1 base and V by 1 base; bases with no gene match: 6. This CDR3 is 17 amino acids long. The CDR3 spells CASSLVGGTSGSYEQYF. The CDR3 DNA is TGTGCCAGCAGCTTAGTCGGCGGGACTAGCGGTTCCTACGAGCAGTACTTC.

The chain carries TRBV6-1 and TRBJ2-3; D call uncertain. Trimming stripped 7 bases from V and 1 base from J, with 9 bases between. Per germline, CDR1 MNHNS and CDR2 SASEGT. CDR3 length equals 13 residues. CDR3 DNA sequence: TGTGCCAGCACCCTGGGTGGCACAGATACGCAGTATTTT. Translating gives CASTLGGTDTQYF.

In DNA, the CDR3 is TGTGCCAGCGGTTTCAGCCCGGGACTAGCACCCTACAATGAGCAGTTCTTC. This gives the protein CASGFSPGLAPYNEQFF. The rearrangement joins TRBV7-9 to TRBJ2-1; 9 nucleotides agree with TRBD2. CDR1 and CDR2 (germline): SEHNR, FQNEAQ (reference sequence). V was pared by 8 bases and J by 2 bases, with 13 bases of the junction left unmatched. The CDR3 contains 17 residues.

This clonotype occurred many times. The V call is TRBV7-8, the J call TRBJ1-1; D ambiguous. The V end lost 1 base, the J end lost 5 bases, and 14 bases lay between the germline ends. This CDR3 has 15 amino acids. Germline CDR1 and CDR2: SGHVS and FQNEAQ. This chain's CDR3 is CASSLVVKGGTEAFF. The CDR3 DNA reads TGTGCCAGCAGCTTAGTAGTAAAGGGAGGGACTGAAGCTTTCTTT.

V usage is TRBV9 and J usage is TRBJ2-3; D may match TRBD1 or TRBD2 (5 bases each). V lost 4 bases, J lost 5 bases, and 17 bases lay in between. CDR3 length: 15 residues. Germline V CDR1 and CDR2: SGDLS, YYNGEE. CDR3 region: CASSTGLATGDTQYF. Written as DNA, the CDR3 is TGTGCCAGCAGCACAGGACTGGCAACTGGAGATACGCAGTATTTT. Using reference TRBV9 and TRBJ2-3 for the parts outside the CDR3, the full variable domain is DSGVTQTPKHLITATGQRVTLRCSPRSGDLSVYWYQQSLDQGLQFLIQYYNGEERAKGNILERFSAQQFPDLHSELNLSSLELGDSALYFCASSTGLATGDTQYFGPGTRLTVL.

The chain couples TRBV7-8 to TRBJ2-3, with D tentatively TRBD2 (6 bases). Trimming took off 1 base at V and 5 bases at J, with 10 bases between the two ends. Germline V gene sequence: CDR1 SGHVS, CDR2 FQNEAQ. The CDR3 totals 14 residues. CDR3 amino acids: CASSLGGVVDTQYF. CDR3 bases: TGTGCCAGCAGCTTAGGGGGGGTTGTAGATACGCAGTATTTT.

This clonotype appeared many times. V gene TRBV7-8 combines with J gene TRBJ2-6; D possibly uses TRBD1 or TRBD2 (5 bases each). Germline V gene lookup returns CDR1 SGHVS and CDR2 FQNEAQ. V gave up 1 base and J gave up 2 bases, with 9 bases separating them. The CDR3 runs 16 residues. CDR3 residues: CASSLGGGPGANVLTF. CDR3 sequence (DNA): TGTGCCAGCAGCTTAGGGGGCGGGCCTGGGGCCAACGTCCTGACTTTC.

The V call is TRBV6-1, the J call TRBJ2-1; 11 bases line up with TRBD2. This CDR3 region has 16 residues. Unmatched junction bases numbered 13, after V lost 6 bases and J lost 9 bases. Germline-derived CDR1 and CDR2 are MNHNS and SASEGT. CDR3 nucleotides: TGTGCCAGCAGGGGCGGTAGCGGGGGGGCGGAGGTTGAGCAGTTCTTC. Encoded protein: CASRGGSGGAEVEQFF.

This clonotype has more than one count but fewer than ten. The rearrangement uses TRBV7-2 and TRBJ1-1; D is undetermined. Germline loops: CDR1 SGHTA, CDR2 FQGNSA. The CDR3 is made up of 13 amino acids. V lost 5 bases and J 4 bases, leaving 11 bases between the germline ends. The CDR3 sequence: CASSPSRSTEAFF. CDR3 nucleotides: TGTGCCAGCAGCCCAAGTAGGAGCACTGAAGCTTTCTTT.

This clonotype has only a few counts. The chain is built from TRBV4-3 and TRBJ1-3, with D perhaps matching TRBD1 (5 bases). The germline V gene encodes CDR1 LGHNA and CDR2 YSLEER. The ends were cut back, 4 bases at V and 0 bases at J, with 16 bases in the middle. This CDR3 is 17 amino acids long. Here the CDR3 reads CASSRLPRVFSGNTIYF. CDR3 nucleotide sequence: TGCGCCAGCAGCCGCCTACCCAGGGTCTTCTCTGGAAACACCATATATTTT.

This clonotype was seen a handful of times. The V and J genes are TRBV7-8 and TRBJ2-2; possibly TRBD1 or TRBD2 for D (5 bases each). Germline-derived CDR1 and CDR2 are SGHVS and FQNEAQ. The CDR3 sequence is 15 residues long. V lost 1 base, J lost 3 bases, and 9 bases lay in between. As DNA, the CDR3 is TGTGCCAGCAGCTTAGAACGGGGCTACACCGGGGAGCTGTTTTTT. Amino acid sequence: CASSLERGYTGELFF.

This clonotype was picked up a small number of times. The chain couples TRBV7-9 to TRBJ2-5; no firm D call. The CDR3 runs 14 residues. V lost 4 bases and J lost 5, with 14 bases in between. Germline assignment: CDR1 SEHNR and CDR2 FQNEAQ (reference sequence). As DNA, the CDR3 is TGTGCCAGCAGCTCCACCGGGTTCTTCGAGACCCAGTACTTC. Translating it yields CASSSTGFFETQYF.

The chain employs TRBV12-5 and TRBJ2-7; 9 bases align to TRBD2. Germline trimming cut 4 bases from V and 6 bases from J; bases unmatched to any gene: 7. Germline assignment: CDR1 LGHNT and CDR2 FRNRAP. The CDR3 loop spans 14 amino acids. The CDR3 reads CASGWAGGPVEQYF. The CDR3 nucleotides are TGTGCTAGTGGTTGGGCGGGAGGGCCAGTCGAGCAGTACTTC.

This clonotype was seen a handful of times. The chain employs TRBV12-3 or TRBV12-4 and TRBJ1-5; D is perhaps TRBD1 (6 bases). V was pared by 5 bases and J by 3 bases, with 14 bases between. This CDR3 is built from 15 residues. The CDR3 is CASSPNLGANQPQHF. The CDR3 region has the DNA TGTGCCAGCAGTCCGAACCTGGGGGCCAATCAGCCCCAGCATTTT.

This clonotype was counted between two and nine times. The V call is TRBV7-9, the J call TRBJ1-5; no clear D. CDR1 is SEHNR, CDR2 FQNEAQ, per germline (reference sequence). This CDR3 is built from 14 residues. V dropped 5 bases and J dropped 0 bases, with 8 bases sitting between them. The CDR3 region is CASSPPTSNQPQHF. CDR3 sequence (DNA): TGTGCCAGCAGCCCTCCGACTAGCAATCAGCCCCAGCATTTT.

This clonotype showed up just a few times. The chain joins TRBV12-3 or TRBV12-4 to TRBJ1-2; D perhaps matches TRBD1 (6 bases). The V end was cut by 6 bases, the J end by 2 bases, with 16 bases between. The CDR3 runs 15 residues. As DNA, the CDR3 is TGTGCCAGCAGCCCTCCGACAGGAAAGAACTATGGCTACACCTTC. Protein sequence: CASSPPTGKNYGYTF.

The gene calls are TRBV18 and TRBJ1-4; D remains ambiguous. The CDR3 is 15 residues long. Germline values: CDR1 KGHSH, CDR2 LQKENI. Between the trimmed V and J ends, which lost 0 bases and 8 bases, there was a span of 13 bases. CDR3 region: CASSPPAGGYEKLFF. The CDR3 DNA follows: TGTGCCAGCTCACCACCGGCAGGAGGGTACGAAAAACTGTTTTTT.

The chain couples TRBV19 to TRBJ2-2, with 7 bases lining up with TRBD2. Germline V gene data show CDR1 as LNHDA and CDR2 as SQIVND (reference sequence). The J segment lost 6 bases and the V segment lost 5 bases, leaving 9 bases of the junction unmatched. The CDR3 consists of 15 residues. CDR3 in DNA: TGTGCCAGTAGTCCGGGGAGGGATGGCCCCGGGGAGCTGTTTTTT. Translated: CASSPGRDGPGELFF.

The chain recombines TRBV29-1 with TRBJ2-1; 7 bases are shared with TRBD2. CDR1 and CDR2 (germline): SQVTM, ANQGSEA. CDR3 length: 14 amino acids. V lost 4 bases, J lost 2 bases, and 5 bases stayed unmatched. This chain's CDR3 is CSVGLAETYNEQFF. Here the CDR3 DNA reads TGCAGCGTTGGGCTAGCGGAGACCTACAATGAGCAGTTCTTC.

The V gene is TRBV20-1, the J gene TRBJ1-5; 9 bases are a match to TRBD1. The J segment lost 4 bases and the V segment lost 5 bases, leaving 3 bases of the junction unmatched. Germline assignment: CDR1 DFQATT and CDR2 SNEGSKA (reference sequence). CDR3 length: 13 residues. This CDR3 is CSAAGQGNQPQHF. The CDR3 coding sequence is TGCAGTGCTGCGGGACAGGGAAATCAGCCCCAGCATTTT.

In the case of this clonotype: At one end, the junction sequence differs from germline, possibly due to a read error. The chain employs TRBV23-1 and TRBJ2-1, with 8 bases lining up with TRBD1. TRBV23-1 qualifies as an ORF whose function is uncertain. This CDR3 spans 17 amino acids. The CDR3 DNA reads TGCGCCAGCATTCAAAGATTTGCCAGGGGGCCGGTCGATGAGCAGTTCTTC. Translation: CASIQRFARGPVDEQFF.

The V gene is TRBV6-2 or TRBV6-3, the J gene TRBJ2-5; 8 bases match TRBD1. Germline CDR1 MNHEY, CDR2 SVGEGT. CDR3 size: 14 residues. V was pared by 8 bases and J by 0 bases, with 5 bases of the junction left unmatched. CDR3 DNA sequence: TGTGCCAGCGGAAGACAGGGGTACCAAGAGACCCAGTACTTC. This translates into CASGRQGYQETQYF.

CDR3 coding DNA: TGTGCCAGCAGCCCACCAAAGTCACAGCCCGAGCAGTACTTC. It specifies CASSPPKSQPEQYF. The chain uses TRBV12-3 or TRBV12-4 and TRBJ2-7; no definite D call. The CDR3 covers 14 residues. The V end was cut by 6 bases, the J end by 6 bases, with 18 bases between.

The rearrangement uses TRBV12-3 or TRBV12-4 and TRBJ2-3; D is possibly TRBD2 (6 bases). V lost 8 bases to trimming and J lost 1 base, with 13 bases between them. The CDR3 has 14 residues. The DNA of the CDR3 is TGTGCCAGCGGAGGCCCGGGGGGCACAGATACGCAGTATTTT. Translation gives CASGGPGGTDTQYF.

The chain joins TRBV5-1 to TRBJ1-2; a weak D match, TRBD1 (5 bases). Germline CDR1 reads SGHRS; CDR2 reads YFSETQ. V gave up 0 bases and J gave up 6 bases, with 15 bases separating them. The CDR3 is 15 amino acids. The DNA for the CDR3 is TGCGCCAGCAGCTTGGGACAGCTCGCCAGGGATGGCTACACCTTC. This codes for CASSLGQLARDGYTF.